The T cell receptor (beta chain) described here comes from a study of control samples from healthy donors and cancer patients. This CDR3 region has 15 residues. V was pared by 4 bases and J by 4 bases, with 7 bases of the junction left unmatched. The germline V gene encodes CDR1 SNHLY and CDR2 FYNNEI. This table comes from immunoSEQ multiplex PCR, and its TCRdb copy is limited to in-frame clones, with some not included. The data contain around 78,000 clones, over 90% of them singletons. Sample: blood. The sequence was obtained from a woman under 30 in good health. The V and J genes are TRBV2 and TRBJ1-1; 9 bases match TRBD1. CDR3 coding DNA: TGTGCCAGCAGTGCACAGGGGGCGCAGGCCACTGAAGCTTTCTTT. This translates into CASSAQGAQATEAFF.